Listed below are T cell receptor beta chains from one sample, sequenced in a study of T cell responses to AZD1222 COVID-19 vaccine. Assay: immunoSEQ multiplex PCR; the TCRdb copy retains only in-frame clones and omits some. Of 140,000 to 150,000 clones in the sample, 75% to 85% were seen once. The source material was peripheral blood, sampled on day 0 of MenACWY control vaccination. Every receptor here comes from an adult in good health. Both conserved end residues are part of each CDR3. The D gene is left open where the match is weak. The size entry is marked missing in some rows and otherwise reads once, few, many or a size class.

J gene: TRBJ2-5
D gene: TRBD2
V gene: TRBV4-1
clone size: once
CDR3 DNA: TGCGCCAGCAGCCAGCTCGCCGGGACTAGCGGGGGGGCCGGGTCTTCTGGAGAGACCCAGTACTTC
CDR3 protein: CASSQLAGTSGGAGSSGETQYF

J gene: TRBJ2-7
D gene: -
V gene: TRBV29-1
clone size: -
CDR3 DNA: TGCAGCGTTGGGCCTAGCGTTGGGGACGAGCAGTACTTC
CDR3 protein: CSVGPSVGDEQYF

J gene: TRBJ2-3
D gene: -
V gene: TRBV29-1
clone size: -
CDR3 DNA: TGCAGCGTTTCACAGGGAGATACGCAGTATTTT
CDR3 protein: CSVSQGDTQYF

J gene: TRBJ1-2
D gene: -
V gene: TRBV5-4
clone size: -
CDR3 DNA: TGTGCCAGCACCTGGGACGGTTATGGCTACACCTTC
CDR3 protein: CASTWDGYGYTF

J gene: TRBJ1-2
D gene: -
V gene: TRBV7-2
clone size: -
CDR3 DNA: TGTGCCAGCAGCTTAGACCATGGTAGCAGGGGATTCGGCTACACCTTC
CDR3 protein: CASSLDHGSRGFGYTF

J gene: TRBJ2-3
D gene: -
V gene: TRBV9
clone size: -
CDR3 DNA: TGTGCCAGCAGCGTCGGCGTCAAGCGGCCGGCTAGCACAGATACGCAGTATTTT
CDR3 protein: CASSVGVKRPASTDTQYF

J gene: TRBJ2-3
D gene: -
V gene: TRBV4-1
clone size: -
CDR3 DNA: TGCGCCAGCAGCCCCGAATCCACAGATACGCAGTATTTT
CDR3 protein: CASSPESTDTQYF

J gene: TRBJ2-3
D gene: -
V gene: TRBV3-1/TRBV3-2
clone size: -
CDR3 DNA: TGTGCCAGCAGCCAAGGTCGCATAGATACGCAGTATTTT
CDR3 protein: CASSQGRIDTQYF

J gene: TRBJ2-2
D gene: -
V gene: TRBV5-4
clone size: few
CDR3 DNA: TGTGCCAGCAGCTTTTCGCGGGGCACCGGGGAGCTGTTTTTT
CDR3 protein: CASSFSRGTGELFF

J gene: TRBJ2-5
D gene: -
V gene: TRBV5-4
clone size: -
CDR3 DNA: TGTGCCAGCAGCGACCGGGACTCGGGAAGGGCCCAGTACTTC
CDR3 protein: CASSDRDSGRAQYF

J gene: TRBJ1-5
D gene: -
V gene: TRBV15
clone size: -
CDR3 DNA: TGTGCCACCAGCAGAGACGGTCAGCCCCAGCATTTT
CDR3 protein: CATSRDGQPQHF

J gene: TRBJ2-2
D gene: TRBD2
V gene: TRBV7-2
clone size: -
CDR3 DNA: TGTGCCAGCAGCTTATTAGCGGGGGGGTTTCCCGGGGAGCTGTTTTTT
CDR3 protein: CASSLLAGGFPGELFF

J gene: TRBJ2-1
D gene: TRBD2
V gene: TRBV5-5
clone size: -
CDR3 DNA: TGTGCCAGCAGCCCCGGACTAGCGGGGGGGCCTGAGCAGTTCTTC
CDR3 protein: CASSPGLAGGPEQFF

J gene: TRBJ1-2
D gene: -
V gene: TRBV3-1/TRBV3-2
clone size: -
CDR3 DNA: TGTGCCAGCAGCCGGGACGGTCTCTACTATGGCTACACCTTC
CDR3 protein: CASSRDGLYYGYTF

J gene: TRBJ2-1
D gene: TRBD2
V gene: TRBV27
clone size: -
CDR3 DNA: TGTGCCAGCTTCCTGACTAGCGGGGGCGGTGAGCAGTTCTTC
CDR3 protein: CASFLTSGGGEQFF

J gene: TRBJ1-1
D gene: -
V gene: TRBV18
clone size: -
CDR3 DNA: TGTGCCAGCTCACCAACGTTGAGAGGCGCCGCTGAAGCTTTCTTT
CDR3 protein: CASSPTLRGAAEAFF

J gene: TRBJ2-6
D gene: -
V gene: TRBV6-5
clone size: -
CDR3 DNA: TGTGCCAGCAGGTCAGGGAGCTCTGGGGCCAACGTCCTGACTTTC
CDR3 protein: CASRSGSSGANVLTF

J gene: TRBJ2-5
D gene: -
V gene: TRBV6-2/TRBV6-3
clone size: -
CDR3 DNA: TGTGCCAGCAGTTCCACAATTCGGGCAGAGACCCAGTACTTC
CDR3 protein: CASSSTIRAETQYF

J gene: TRBJ2-3
D gene: -
V gene: TRBV27
clone size: -
CDR3 DNA: TGTGCCAGCAGTTCCGGCCCGGGCACAGATACGCAGTATTTT
CDR3 protein: CASSSGPGTDTQYF

J gene: TRBJ2-5
D gene: -
V gene: TRBV6-1
clone size: -
CDR3 DNA: TGTGCCAGCAGTGAGGAGGGCACGGGAGAGACCCAGTACTTC
CDR3 protein: CASSEEGTGETQYF

J gene: TRBJ2-2
D gene: TRBD2
V gene: TRBV3-1/TRBV3-2
clone size: -
CDR3 DNA: TGTGCCAGCAGCCAAGACCCCCTAGCGGGGAACACCGGGGAGCTGTTTTTT
CDR3 protein: CASSQDPLAGNTGELFF

J gene: TRBJ1-3
D gene: -
V gene: TRBV3-1/TRBV3-2
clone size: few
CDR3 DNA: TGTGCCAGCAGCGGGGGAGTCTCTGGAAACACCATATATTTT
CDR3 protein: CASSGGVSGNTIYF

J gene: TRBJ1-1
D gene: -
V gene: TRBV5-1
clone size: few
CDR3 DNA: TGCGCCAGCAGCTTTAGAAAAAATGAGGAGAACACTGAAGCTTTCTTT
CDR3 protein: CASSFRKNEENTEAFF

J gene: TRBJ1-3
D gene: -
V gene: TRBV4-1
clone size: few
CDR3 DNA: TGCGCCAGCAGCCAACCTACCCGGACAGCAGGAAACACCATATATTTT
CDR3 protein: CASSQPTRTAGNTIYF

J gene: TRBJ1-4
D gene: -
V gene: TRBV28
clone size: once
CDR3 DNA: TGTGCCATCATGTCCGAATCCGTGGCTAATGAAAAACTGTTTTTT
CDR3 protein: CAIMSESVANEKLFF

J gene: TRBJ2-3
D gene: TRBD1
V gene: TRBV2
clone size: -
CDR3 DNA: TGTGCCAGCAGTGAGCGAGGGGGCAGGGCACGCACAGATACGCAGTATTTT
CDR3 protein: CASSERGGRARTDTQYF

J gene: TRBJ2-2
D gene: -
V gene: TRBV5-4
clone size: once
CDR3 DNA: TGTGCCAGCAGCTTAGAGGGACAAGCGAACACCGGGGAGCTGTTTTTT
CDR3 protein: CASSLEGQANTGELFF

J gene: TRBJ2-2
D gene: -
V gene: TRBV10-1
clone size: -
CDR3 DNA: TGCGCCAGCTCCTCGGGCACCGGGGAGCTGTTTTTT
CDR3 protein: CASSSGTGELFF

J gene: TRBJ1-2
D gene: TRBD1
V gene: TRBV30
clone size: -
CDR3 DNA: TGTGCCTGGAGTCCCCCGGAGGGGGCGCTTGGCTACACCTTC
CDR3 protein: CAWSPPEGALGYTF

J gene: TRBJ2-1
D gene: -
V gene: TRBV20-1
clone size: -
CDR3 DNA: TGCAGTGCGAGGGACAATGAGCAGTTCTTC
CDR3 protein: CSARDNEQFF

J gene: TRBJ1-2
D gene: -
V gene: TRBV4-1
clone size: -
CDR3 DNA: TGCGCCAGCAGCCAAGTACCTGGCGCAAGAGAGTATGGCTACACCTTC
CDR3 protein: CASSQVPGAREYGYTF

J gene: TRBJ1-6
D gene: -
V gene: TRBV30
clone size: -
CDR3 DNA: TGTGCCTGGAAAACCGGAGGGGTTCAATCACCCCTCCACTTT
CDR3 protein: CAWKTGGVQSPLHF